These T cell receptor beta chains were read from a single sample in a study of OX40 agonist ivuxolimab in advanced cancers. Here immunoSEQ multiplex PCR was the method, and the copy in TCRdb shows in-frame clones only, minus some. The table lists over 55,000 clones, about 83% of them singletons. Material: CD4+ or CD8+ T cells sorted from blood, obtained in a trial of the OX40 agonist ivuxolimab. The receptors stem from an adult with an advanced solid tumor such as melanoma, head and neck, liver or kidney cancer. Both conserved end residues are trimmed from each CDR3.

j_call: TRBJ1-1
v_call: TRBV19
cdr3_aa: ASSGTGGFTEAF

j_call: TRBJ2-3
v_call: TRBV7-2
cdr3_aa: ASSSQDGTDTQY

j_call: TRBJ2-7
v_call: TRBV15
cdr3_aa: ATSRESAGSIYEQY

j_call: TRBJ2-7
v_call: TRBV7-2
cdr3_aa: ASSLQYEQY

j_call: TRBJ1-3
v_call: TRBV7-2
cdr3_aa: ASSLVGLGSGNTIY

j_call: TRBJ1-3
v_call: TRBV6-5
cdr3_aa: ASSYSSGNTIY

j_call: TRBJ1-1
v_call: TRBV5-4
cdr3_aa: ASSADRGNTEAF

j_call: TRBJ2-5
v_call: TRBV6-4
cdr3_aa: ASSEETQY

j_call: TRBJ2-5
v_call: TRBV7-2
cdr3_aa: ASSSGRGPGETQY

j_call: TRBJ1-2
v_call: TRBV28
cdr3_aa: ASSLDRARGGYT

j_call: TRBJ2-6
v_call: TRBV2
cdr3_aa: ASTLERGANVLT